Following are 9 T cell receptor beta chains from one sample sequenced in a study of cytomegalovirus exposure and HLA in healthy donors. PCR amplification relied on 60 Vbeta primers (plus 13 Jbeta primers). The repertoire was sequenced with immunoSEQ multiplex PCR; TCRdb's copy has only in-frame clones and lacks some. The sample lists roughly 200,000 clones, approximately 82% occurring once. The sample consisted of PBMCs. The receptors here all came from a woman between 18 and 30 years old in good health and CMV-seronegative.

Ten or more counts support this clone. The gene calls are TRBV4-2 and TRBJ1-4; possibly TRBD1 for D (6 bases). The germline V gene encodes CDR1 LGHNA and CDR2 YNFKEQ. CDR3 length: 17 amino acids. Trimming took off 4 bases at V and 8 bases at J, with 23 bases between the two ends. CDR3 in DNA: TGTGCCAGCAGCCGGATGGCTCAGGTACAGGGAGGGGAAAAACTGTTTTTT. Amino acids: CASSRMAQVQGGEKLFF.

DNA of the CDR3: TGTGCCAGCAAGACCGGGACACCGAACACCGGGGAGCTGTTTTTT. Translated, it gives CASKTGTPNTGELFF. The J gene is TRBJ2-2, the V gene TRBV6-1; tentative D call: TRBD1 (6 bases). V gave up 7 bases and J gave up 0 bases, with 12 bases separating them. The CDR3 is 15 amino acids. The germline V gene encodes CDR1 MNHNS and CDR2 SASEGT.

J is TRBJ2-5 and V is TRBV18; D unresolved. Germline V gene data show CDR1 as KGHSH and CDR2 as LQKENI. The V end lost 0 bases, the J end lost 2 bases, and 7 bases lay between the germline ends. The CDR3 is made up of 14 amino acids. CDR3 sequence reads: CASSPPVEQETQYF. The CDR3 region has the DNA TGTGCCAGCTCACCACCGGTTGAGCAAGAGACCCAGTACTTC.

The chain has TRBV23-1 and TRBJ2-3, with 12 bases matching TRBD1. TRBV23-1 is an ORF, and what it does is uncertain. The CDR3 totals 18 residues. The ends lost 6 bases at V and 2 bases at J; junction bases unmatched: 12. The CDR3 region is CASSHRDRGHRTTDTQYF. CDR3 DNA sequence: TGCGCCAGCAGCCACCGGGACAGGGGGCATCGTACCACAGATACGCAGTATTTT.

CDR3 protein: CASSFEAGGDGELFF. The CDR3 DNA is TGTGCCAGCAGCTTCGAAGCGGGAGGCGACGGGGAGCTGTTTTTT. V is TRBV11-3 and J is TRBJ2-2; 9 bases are shared with TRBD2. V was pared by 3 bases and J by 7 bases, with 6 bases of the junction left unmatched. The CDR3 has 15 amino acids. Per the germline V gene, CDR1 is SGHNT and CDR2 is YENEEA. The full variable domain, rest sourced from reference TRBV11-3 and TRBJ2-2, is EAGVVQSPRYKIIEKKQPVAFWCNPISGHNTLYWYLQNLGQGPELLIRYENEEAVDDSQLPKDRFSAERLKGVDSTLKIQPAELGDSAVYLCASSFEAGGDGELFFGEGSRLTVL.

This sequence joins TRBV5-8 and TRBJ2-3, with 11 bases aligning to TRBD1. Germline V gives CDR1 SGHTS, CDR2 YDEGEE. With 4 bases clipped from V and 4 bases from J, the junction kept 5 bases outside the gene matches. This CDR3 comprises 15 residues. CDR3 amino acids: CASSKGQGEADTQYF. For the CDR3, the DNA is TGTGCCAGCAGCAAGGGACAGGGGGAGGCAGATACGCAGTATTTT.

The J gene is TRBJ2-3, the V gene TRBV13; unclear D gene. Germline V gene sequence: CDR1 PRHDT, CDR2 FYEKMQ (reference sequence). The V gene lost 0 bases and the J gene lost 2 bases, with 3 bases spanning the gap. The CDR3 runs to 13 residues. CDR3 DNA sequence: TGTGCCAGCAGCTTAGGGTACACAGATACGCAGTATTTT. Its protein is CASSLGYTDTQYF.

This chain uses TRBV18 with TRBJ1-1; no clear D gene. The V gene's germline CDR1 is KGHSH and CDR2 LQKENI. With 2 bases removed from V and 0 bases from J, the gap between germline ends came to 10 bases. The CDR3 consists of 15 residues. CDR3: CASSPMAGMNTEAFF. The CDR3 DNA reads as TGTGCCAGCTCACCAATGGCAGGCATGAACACTGAAGCTTTCTTT.

This clone occurred once. The V and J genes are TRBV27 and TRBJ1-1; no clear D gene. This CDR3 has 14 amino acids. Germline CDR1 MNHEY, CDR2 SMNVEV (reference sequence). The V end was cut by 6 bases, the J end by 1 base, with 12 bases between. The CDR3 DNA reads TGTGCCAGCAGCGGTAGAACAGCGAACACTGAAGCTTTCTTT. Amino acid sequence: CASSGRTANTEAFF.